The present T cell receptor beta chain was sequenced within a study of cytomegalovirus exposure and HLA in healthy donors. This clone was counted only a few times. The antigen is undetermined. Study-wide results and caveats: CMV serostatus alone was available as immune exposure information.

Germline V gives CDR1 KGHSH, CDR2 LQKENI. The ends were cut back, 3 bases at V and 5 bases at J, with 14 bases in the middle. The CDR3 loop spans 14 amino acids. PCR employed 60 Vbeta and 13 Jbeta primers. How the authors handled the data: The count from a later analysis was 65 million to 90 million unique TCR beta chains, approximately 9.9 million of them shared. Using immunoSEQ multiplex PCR, the repertoire was profiled, and TCRdb retains in-frame clones only, with some absent. The DNA was the basis for D and trimming; V, J and clone size are from that table. The data hold more than 85,000 clones, with about 13% observed a single time.

The TCR was taken from a man between 35 and 55 years old in good health and CMV-seropositive. This chain joins TRBV18 and TRBJ2-7; D is possibly TRBD1 (6 bases). The sample taken for sequencing was PBMCs. The CDR3 here is CASSPSTGPDEQYF. Written as DNA, the CDR3 is TGTGCCAGCTCACCGAGTACAGGGCCCGACGAGCAGTACTTC.